Following are 11 T cell receptor beta chains from one sample sequenced in a study of T-cell reconstitution after alpha-beta-depleted transplantation in children. This sample's TCRbeta library carried unique molecular identifier barcodes. TCRdb reprocessed the PCR reads via MiXCR and lists one record per CDR3 protein. The sample holds 780,000 or so distinct CDR3 sequences, roughly 15% seen once. This sample comprised PBMCs, mostly from graft donor cells, obtained 360 days after TCRalphabeta/CD19-depleted stem cell transplant. The receptors come from a male patient under 18 who had a stem cell transplant for acute lymphoblastic leukemia, so the T cells may come from the graft donor.

This clonotype was seen a few times. V gene TRBV27 combines with J gene TRBJ2-1; TRBD2 matches at 7 bases. This CDR3 contains 19 residues. Germline V lookup: CDR1 MNHEY, CDR2 SMNVEV (reference sequence). The ends lost 5 bases at V and 0 bases at J; junction bases unmatched: 16. CDR3 in amino acids: CASSRSGLAVPRSYNEQFF. The DNA for the CDR3 is TGTGCCAGCAGTCGTAGCGGGCTAGCGGTGCCTCGCTCCTACAATGAGCAGTTCTTC.

The gene calls are TRBV7-8 and TRBJ2-7, with TRBD1 matching 7 bases. CDR3 length equals 15 residues. V lost 5 bases, J lost 0 bases, and 7 bases stayed unmatched. CDR1 SGHVS and CDR2 FQNEAQ come from the germline V gene. This CDR3 reads CASSDVRGFSYEQYF. The CDR3 DNA is TGTGCCAGCAGCGACGTCAGGGGGTTCTCCTACGAGCAGTACTTC.

Concerning this clonotype itself: A read error is possible here, since a much larger clone lies one base away. The chain recombines TRBV12-3 or TRBV12-4 with TRBJ2-1; 15 bases agree with TRBD2. CDR3 length: 15 residues. Trimming at V came to 6 bases and at J to 7 bases, leaving 4 bases not matched to a gene. The CDR3 protein is CASRAGTSGGNEQFF. The CDR3 bases are TGTGCCAGCAGAGCCGGGACTAGCGGGGGGAATGAGCAGTTCTTC.

The chain links TRBV6-5 to TRBJ1-4, with D possibly being TRBD1 (6 bases). CDR3 size: 19 residues. The V gene lost 3 bases and the J gene lost 0 bases, with 20 bases spanning the gap. The germline gives CDR1 MNHEY, CDR2 SVGAGI. Here the CDR3 reads CASSYQGPRAFTTNEKLFF. The CDR3 DNA reads TGTGCCAGCAGTTATCAGGGGCCCAGGGCTTTTACAACTAATGAAAAACTGTTTTTT.

This clonotype was seen repeatedly, ten times or more. The chain uses TRBV12-5 and TRBJ2-2; D unresolved. V was pared by 7 bases and J by 7 bases, with 4 bases between. The V gene's germline CDR1 is LGHNT and CDR2 FRNRAP. The CDR3 runs to 10 residues. CDR3 amino acids: CASEDGELFF. In DNA form, the CDR3 reads TGTGCTAGTGAGGACGGGGAGCTGTTTTTT.

This clonotype has only a few counts. The chain carries TRBV11-1 and TRBJ2-4; possibly TRBD2 for D (6 bases). Germline V CDR1 and CDR2: SGHAT, FQDESV (reference sequence). V dropped 4 bases and J dropped 4 bases, with 26 bases sitting between them. CDR3 length equals 19 residues. As DNA, the CDR3 is TGTGCCAGCAGCTCCCCGACTAGACATGAGGCCGGAGGTAAAAACATTCAGTACTTC. Amino acids: CASSSPTRHEAGGKNIQYF.

Ten or more counts support this clonotype. The rearrangement links TRBV7-2 to TRBJ2-7; D is unresolved. CDR3 length: 15 amino acids. V was pared by 0 bases and J by 0 bases, with 9 bases between. From germline, CDR1 is SGHTA and CDR2 FQGNSA. CDR3 protein: CASSLAIDSSYEQYF. The CDR3, as DNA: TGTGCCAGCAGCTTAGCGATTGATAGCTCCTACGAGCAGTACTTC.

This chain joins TRBV24-1 and TRBJ2-1, with D possibly TRBD2 on 5 matching bases. V dropped 7 bases and J dropped 1 base, with 13 bases sitting between them. The CDR3 sequence is 15 residues long. From germline, CDR1 is KGHDR and CDR2 SFDVKD. CDR3 protein: CATSQHGGSYNEQFF. The CDR3 DNA reads as TGTGCCACCAGCCAACACGGCGGGTCCTACAATGAGCAGTTCTTC.

This clonotype was seen a few times. V and J are TRBV9 and TRBJ2-1; 7 positions agree with TRBD2. V shed 0 bases, J shed 6 bases, and the junction held 12 bases outside the gene matches. The germline V gene has CDR1 SGDLS and CDR2 YYNGEE. This CDR3 comprises 17 residues. CDR3 in DNA: TGTGCCAGCAGCGTAGGAATTTACCGGGACTACTCCAATGAGCAGTTCTTC. Translated: CASSVGIYRDYSNEQFF.

The genes are TRBV5-1 and TRBJ2-7; 9 bases align to TRBD1. The junction had 7 bases not matched to a gene; V was cut back by 5 bases and J by 7 bases. Germline-derived CDR1 and CDR2 are SGHRS and YFSETQ. The CDR3 loop spans 13 amino acids. CDR3 amino acids: CASSRQGDVEQYF. CDR3 sequence (DNA): TGCGCCAGCAGTCGACAGGGGGACGTGGAGCAGTACTTC.

The V gene is TRBV29-1, the J gene TRBJ1-6; 10 bases map to TRBD1. This CDR3 region has 16 residues. V was pared by 4 bases and J by 0 bases, with 3 bases of the junction left unmatched. Looked up from germline, CDR1 is SQVTM and CDR2 is ANQGSEA. The CDR3 is CSVVRTGGSYNSPLHF. CDR3 sequence (DNA): TGCAGCGTTGTACGGACAGGGGGCTCCTATAATTCACCCCTCCACTTT.